This T cell receptor beta chain is drawn from a study of OX40 agonist ivuxolimab in advanced cancers. The overall study: In this cohort, patients received ivuxolimab, an agonistic anti-OX40 (CD134) antibody. Head and neck, renal cell, melanoma or hepatocellular carcinoma were the cancers that dose-escalation patients had.

TCRdb keeps only in-frame clones here, not all; method: immunoSEQ multiplex PCR. The repertoire holds approximately 31,000 clones, with roughly 87% as singletons. This clone was seen only once. V lost 2 bases to trimming and J lost 3 bases, with 14 bases between them. Germline V gene sequence: CDR1 MNHEY, CDR2 SVGAGI. The CDR3 covers 15 residues. The receptor comes from an adult with an advanced solid tumor such as melanoma, head and neck, liver or kidney cancer. This specimen was CD4+ or CD8+ T cells sorted from blood, taken in a trial of the OX40 agonist ivuxolimab. The J gene is TRBJ2-7, the V gene TRBV6-5; D is uncertain. As DNA, the CDR3 is TGTGCCAGCAGTTACCTTCGGTCTTTCGTCTACGAGCAGTACTTC. Amino acid sequence: CASSYLRSFVYEQYF.